Below are 26 T cell receptor beta chains sequenced from a single sample in a study of T cell repertoires in cytomegalovirus infection. A single record per CDR3 protein comes from TCRdb applying MiXCR to the reads. The sample carries roughly 760,000 distinct CDR3 sequences, roughly a third recorded once. What was sequenced was PBMCs. Source of these receptors: a human donor in good health (CMV status not recorded). Some clones in this sample may be carry-over from other donors' samples.

Concerning this clonotype: Compared with germline, one end of the junction differs, possibly owing to a read error. This chain links TRBV12-3 or TRBV12-4 with TRBJ2-3; 11 bases align to TRBD1. CDR3 length equals 16 residues. The CDR3 DNA is TGTGCAAGCAGTCGGTGGACAGGGGGCTCGACAGATACGCAGTATTTT. As protein: CASSRWTGGSTDTQYF.

This clonotype has more than one count but fewer than ten. This sequence joins TRBV10-3 and TRBJ2-6; D is unresolved. With 0 bases removed from V and 0 bases from J, the gap between germline ends came to 9 bases. The CDR3 runs 17 residues. The germline V gene has CDR1 ENHRY and CDR2 SYGVKD. The CDR3 DNA reads TGTGCCATCAGTGAGTCTGCGGCAGGCTCTGGGGCCAACGTCCTGACTTTC. Amino acids: CAISESAAGSGANVLTF.

This clonotype was detected many times. The rearrangement links TRBV7-9 to TRBJ1-1; D possibly corresponds to TRBD1 (5 bases). This CDR3 is 14 amino acids long. Trimming took 5 bases from V and 4 from J, leaving 14 bases between them. In germline, CDR1 is SEHNR, CDR2 FQNEAQ (reference sequence). The CDR3 loop is CASSPGVYFTEAFF. The CDR3 DNA is TGTGCCAGCAGCCCGGGGGTTTACTTCACTGAAGCTTTCTTT.

The chain employs TRBV5-8 and TRBJ2-1; TRBD1 might be the D (6 bases). V was clipped by 2 bases and J by 2 bases, with 14 bases between them. The CDR3 totals 16 residues. CDR1 SGHTS and CDR2 YDEGEE come from the germline V gene. The chain's CDR3 is CASSFYRAITYNEQFF. CDR3 sequence (DNA): TGTGCCAGCAGCTTTTACAGGGCTATCACCTACAATGAGCAGTTCTTC. The entire variable domain, with the rest obtained from reference TRBV5-8 and TRBJ2-1, is as follows: EAGVTQSPTHLIKTRGQQATLRCSPISGHTSVYWYQQALGLGLQFLLWYDEGEERNRGNFPPRFSGRQFPNYSSELNVNALELEDSALYLCASSFYRAITYNEQFFGPGTRLTVL.

Worth noting for this clonotype: This is likely a read error, given that the CDR3 carries no conserved phenylalanine or tryptophan at its end. The chain combines TRBV7-2 with TRBJ2-5; possible D gene TRBD1, 5 bases. Germline V lookup: CDR1 SGHTA, CDR2 FQGNSA. This CDR3 is built from 15 residues. Trimming cost V 2 bases and J 1 base, with 11 bases left between them. CDR3 sequence: CASSLQGAVQETQYL. The CDR3 DNA sequence: TGTGCCAGCAGCTTACAAGGGGCGGTCCAAGAGACCCAGTACTTA.

This clonotype was found a few times. J is TRBJ2-3 and V is TRBV7-3, with D possibly matching TRBD2 (6 bases). Trimming cost V 4 bases and J 4 bases, with 12 bases left between them. There are 14 residues in the CDR3. CDR1 is SGHTA, CDR2 FQGTGA, per germline. The CDR3 DNA is TGTGCCAGCAGCTCCCCTAGCGAGGCAGATACGCAGTATTTT. The encoded protein is CASSSPSEADTQYF. The variable domain in full, with the rest retrieved from reference TRBV7-3 and TRBJ2-3, is GAGVSQTPSNKVTEKGKYVELRCDPISGHTALYWYRQSLGQGPEFLIYFQGTGAADDSGLPNDRFFAVRPEGSVSTLKIQRTERGDSAVYLCASSSPSEADTQYFGPGTRLTVL.

The chain couples TRBV6-5 to TRBJ1-1; D gene ambiguous. V lost 2 bases and J 6 bases, leaving 4 bases between the germline ends. The length of the CDR3 is 11 residues. CDR1 is MNHEY, CDR2 SVGAGI, per germline. CDR3 loop: CASSYMAEAFF. For the CDR3, the DNA is TGTGCCAGCAGTTACATGGCTGAAGCTTTCTTT.

This chain connects TRBV3-1 to TRBJ2-5; 8 positions match TRBD1. The CDR3 sequence is 17 residues long. With V trimmed by 4 bases and J by 4 bases, 14 bases remained unmatched. CDR1 and CDR2 (germline): LGHDT, YNNKEL (reference sequence). Here the CDR3 reads CASSRPTTGTGGETQYF. The DNA of the CDR3 is TGTGCCAGCAGCCGACCCACCACCGGGACAGGCGGAGAGACCCAGTACTTC.

The gene calls are TRBV11-2 and TRBJ2-1; D uncertain. Trimming stripped 1 base from V and 10 bases from J, with 11 bases between. CDR1 and CDR2 from the germline V gene are SGHAT and FQNNGV. The CDR3 extends over 13 amino acids. The DNA of the CDR3 is TGTGCCAGCAGCTTAGTGAAATTCGGGGAGCAGTTCTTC. Amino acid sequence: CASSLVKFGEQFF. The full variable domain, rest sourced from reference TRBV11-2 and TRBJ2-1, is EAGVAQSPRYKIIEKRQSVAFWCNPISGHATLYWYQQILGQGPKLLIQFQNNGVVDDSQLPKDRFSAERLKGVDSTLKIQPAKLEDSAVYLCASSLVKFGEQFFGPGTRLTVL.

This clonotype was seen more than once but under ten times. The CDR3 coding sequence is TGTGCCAGCAGTTCTACAGGGTTTCTTAATGAAAAACTGTTTTTT. Its translation is CASSSTGFLNEKLFF. The chain links TRBV7-6 to TRBJ1-4; possibly TRBD1 for D (6 bases). Trimming took 6 bases from V and 4 from J, leaving 15 bases between them. Looked up from germline, CDR1 is SGHVS and CDR2 is FNYEAQ. The CDR3 is 15 residues long.

There are a few counts of this clonotype. The rearrangement links TRBV19 to TRBJ1-4; the D gene is possibly TRBD1 (6 bases). Per the germline V gene, CDR1 is LNHDA and CDR2 is SQIVND (reference sequence). V was clipped by 3 bases and J by 8 bases, with 16 bases between them. This CDR3 spans 15 amino acids. CDR3 in amino acids: CASSIVGTGNEKLFF. In DNA form, the CDR3 reads TGTGCCAGTAGTATTGTAGGTACAGGGAACGAAAAACTGTTTTTT.

Worth noting for this clonotype: Germline and junction disagree at one end, which may indicate a read error. J is TRBJ1-5 and V is TRBV6-6; a weak D match, TRBD1 (5 bases). Germline assignment: CDR1 MNHNY and CDR2 SVGAGI (reference sequence). CDR3 size: 15 residues. This CDR3 is CASWGGGIDNRPQHF. The CDR3 DNA is TGTGCCAGCTGGGGGGGAGGGATCGACAATCGGCCCCAGCATTTT.

The chain recombines TRBV7-6 with TRBJ2-6, with 9 bases that match TRBD1. The germline V gene encodes CDR1 SGHVS and CDR2 FNYEAQ. V shed 5 bases, J shed 11 bases, and the junction held 10 bases outside the gene matches. This CDR3 has 15 residues. CDR3 DNA: TGTGCCAGCAGCGCGCACCGGACAGGGGAGCACGTCCTGACTTTC. Amino acid sequence: CASSAHRTGEHVLTF. Full variable domain (rest looked up from reference TRBV7-6 and TRBJ2-6): GAGVSQSPRYKVTKRGQDVALRCDPISGHVSLYWYRQALGQGPEFLTYFNYEAQQDKSGLPNDRFSAERPEGSISTLTIQRTEQRDSAMYRCASSAHRTGEHVLTFGAGSRLTVL.

In its sample, this clonotype was seen many times. The chain combines TRBV7-2 with TRBJ2-5; D gene ambiguous. The V gene lost 3 bases and the J gene lost 1 base, with 6 bases spanning the gap. This CDR3 spans 13 amino acids. Germline V lookup: CDR1 SGHTA, CDR2 FQGNSA. CDR3 region: CASSFGIQETQYF. CDR3 DNA: TGTGCCAGCAGCTTTGGAATCCAAGAGACCCAGTACTTC. The full variable domain, rest sourced from reference TRBV7-2 and TRBJ2-5, is GAGVSQSPSNKVTEKGKDVELRCDPISGHTALYWYRQSLGQGLEFLIYFQGNSAPDKSGLPSDRFSAERTGGSVSTLTIQRTQQEDSAVYLCASSFGIQETQYFGPGTRLLVL.

Of note for this clonotype: Since a much larger clone is just one base distant, this may be a read error. This chain uses TRBV12-3 or TRBV12-4 with TRBJ1-4, with 7 bases fitting TRBD1. The CDR3 runs 14 residues. The chain's CDR3 is CASSSGTVNEKLLF. The DNA for the CDR3 is TGTGCCAGCAGTTCCGGGACAGTAAATGAAAAACTGTTGTTT.

Notes on this clonotype: Being one base from a much bigger clone, this may be a read error. This sequence joins TRBV24-1 and TRBJ2-3; 7 bases match TRBD2. The CDR3 totals 18 residues. Germline values: CDR1 KGHDR, CDR2 SFDVKD. The chain's CDR3 is CATSDLQLGAGSTYTQYF. The CDR3 DNA is TGTGCCACCAGTGATTTGCAGCTCGGAGCGGGAAGCACATATACGCAGTATTTT.

This clonotype was picked up a small number of times. The rearrangement uses TRBV24-1 and TRBJ2-5; TRBD1 matches 8 bases. The CDR3 has 16 amino acids. V gave up 9 bases and J gave up 5 bases; unmatched junction bases: 16. Per germline, CDR1 KGHDR and CDR2 SFDVKD. The CDR3 loop reads CATGSGGAEFPETQYF. Written as DNA, the CDR3 is TGTGCCACCGGCTCAGGGGGCGCGGAATTCCCCGAGACCCAGTACTTC.

This clonotype was detected a few times. The chain recombines TRBV7-8 with TRBJ2-1; maybe TRBD2 (6 bases). Germline V gene sequence: CDR1 SGHVS, CDR2 FQNEAQ. The CDR3 has 12 residues. Trimming shortened V by 4 bases and J by 12 bases, and 13 bases separated the two germline ends. This CDR3 reads CASSSLGLRQFF. The CDR3 DNA reads as TGTGCCAGCAGCTCCTTGGGACTTCGGCAGTTCTTC.

This clonotype was recorded a few times. This sequence joins TRBV6-5 and TRBJ2-7; no definite D call. The germline V gene has CDR1 MNHEY and CDR2 SVGAGI. CDR3 length: 16 amino acids. V gave up 0 bases and J gave up 0 bases, with 12 bases separating them. CDR3 DNA sequence: TGTGCCAGCAGTTACTCCCGAAGGGTTAACTCCTACGAGCAGTACTTC. Translating gives CASSYSRRVNSYEQYF.

This clonotype was seen a handful of times. The chain employs TRBV19 and TRBJ2-7, with D perhaps given as TRBD1 or TRBD2 (5 bases each). Germline V lookup: CDR1 LNHDA, CDR2 SQIVND (reference sequence). This CDR3 is built from 13 residues. The germline V and J ends were trimmed by 3 bases and 4 bases, with 10 bases remaining between them. CDR3 sequence: CASSISGRYEQYF. CDR3 coding DNA: TGTGCCAGTAGTATCTCGGGGCGGTACGAGCAGTACTTC.

This chain connects TRBV7-2 to TRBJ1-2; no definite D call. There are 15 residues in the CDR3. The germline V and J ends were trimmed by 5 bases and 4 bases, with 17 bases remaining between them. Germline V gives CDR1 SGHTA, CDR2 FQGNSA. CDR3 region: CASSPIHTDSYGYTF. The CDR3 DNA is TGTGCCAGCAGCCCTATTCATACAGACTCCTATGGCTACACCTTC.

This chain connects TRBV7-2 to TRBJ1-6; no clear D. V dropped 7 bases and J dropped 0 bases, with 13 bases sitting between them. The germline V gene has CDR1 SGHTA and CDR2 FQGNSA. This CDR3 has 16 residues. The CDR3 sequence is CASKRLGSSYNSPLHF. The CDR3 region has the DNA TGTGCCAGCAAAAGGTTGGGGAGCTCCTATAATTCACCCCTCCACTTT.

Worth noting for this clonotype: The junction and the germline gene differ at one end; a read error may be behind it. V usage is TRBV7-2 and J usage is TRBJ1-2; D is perhaps TRBD1 (6 bases). This CDR3 contains 13 residues. Germline lookup yields CDR1 SGHTA and CDR2 FQGNSA. The CDR3 DNA sequence: TGTGCCAGCAGTCAACATCCGGGGACACCCTCTGCCTTC. Translation gives CASSQHPGTPSAF.

V gene TRBV11-2 combines with J gene TRBJ2-6; no clear D. The CDR3 extends over 14 amino acids. V was cut by 6 bases and J by 0 bases, with 6 bases left in between. Germline V CDR1 and CDR2: SGHAT, FQNNGV. CDR3 sequence: CASSRTSGANVLTF. The DNA for the CDR3 is TGTGCCAGCAGTCGGACCTCTGGGGCCAACGTCCTGACTTTC.

The table lists this clonotype with a few counts. The J gene is TRBJ1-1, the V gene TRBV11-2; D not certain. The CDR3 is made up of 13 amino acids. Germline CDR1 reads SGHAT; CDR2 reads FQNNGV. Trimming took off 6 bases at V and 9 bases at J, with 17 bases between the two ends. CDR3 in DNA: TGTGCCAGCAGTATCAGCGGGATGCCTCAAGCTTTCTTT. As protein: CASSISGMPQAFF.

In the case of this clonotype: The junction does not match germline at one end; this may be a read error. The chain carries TRBV7-4 and TRBJ2-1; D unresolved. CDR1 SGHVT and CDR2 SQSDAQ come from the germline V gene. The CDR3 totals 16 residues. CDR3 sequence reads: CASSLAVVPPYNEKFF. For the CDR3, the DNA is TGTGCCAGCAGCTTAGCGGTAGTCCCCCCCTACAATGAGAAGTTCTTC. Drawing the rest from reference TRBV7-4 and TRBJ2-1, the complete variable domain is GAGVSQSPRYKVAKRGRDVALRCDSISGHVTLYWYRQTLGQGSEVLTYSQSDAQRDKSGRPSGRFSAERPERSVSTLKIQRTEQGDSAVYLCASSLAVVPPYNEKFFGPGTRLTVL.